These 29 T cell receptor beta chains were all obtained from the same sample, sequenced in a study of identical twins. From the 5' RACE reads, TCRdb called clonotypes with MiXCR, one entry per CDR3 protein. The sample carries approximately 280,000 distinct CDR3 sequences, 6.5% to 9.5% recorded once. The same sample was also studied in work on yellow fever vaccine responses in identical twins.

Sample: memory (CD45RO+) T cells sorted from blood. These receptor sequences come from a woman aged 18 to 35 in good health.

This clonotype was counted ten times or more. The genes are TRBV24-1 and TRBJ2-2; D call uncertain. Trimming took off 3 bases at V and 0 bases at J, with 7 bases between the two ends. The germline CDR1 and CDR2 sequences are KGHDR and SFDVKD. The CDR3 extends over 15 amino acids. This chain's CDR3 is CATSDPRSNTGELFF. CDR3 DNA: TGTGCCACCAGTGATCCCAGGTCGAACACCGGGGAGCTGTTTTTT.

This clonotype showed up many times. V is TRBV24-1 and J is TRBJ2-3; 9 bases agree with TRBD1. Germline V CDR1 and CDR2: KGHDR, SFDVKD. Trimming took 4 bases from V and 5 from J; bases not matched to a gene: 6. This CDR3 has 15 amino acids. CDR3 DNA sequence: TGTGCCACCAGTGAGTTACAGGGGGCTAAAGATACGCAGTATTTT. Its translation is CATSELQGAKDTQYF.

The V call is TRBV18, the J call TRBJ2-7; D perhaps matches TRBD1 (6 bases). The CDR3 runs to 12 residues. V lost 10 bases and J 3 bases, leaving 13 bases between the germline ends. Germline V gene sequence: CDR1 KGHSH, CDR2 LQKENI. The CDR3 protein is CANSGHLYEQYV. DNA of the CDR3: TGTGCCAACTCGGGACACCTCTACGAGCAGTACGTC.

The CDR3 sequence: CASTARREEDTEAFF. The CDR3 DNA is TGTGCCAGCACTGCTCGAAGGGAAGAGGACACTGAAGCTTTCTTT. The rearrangement joins TRBV6-1 to TRBJ1-1; no clear D. CDR1 is MNHNS and CDR2 is SASEGT in the germline V gene. V gave up 7 bases and J gave up 3 bases, with 18 bases separating them. The CDR3 runs to 15 residues.

The V call is TRBV10-3, the J call TRBJ2-2; TRBD2 agrees at 11 bases. Germline V gives CDR1 ENHRY, CDR2 SYGVKD. The CDR3 loop spans 18 amino acids. V dropped 6 bases and J dropped 0; count of bases not matched to a gene: 9. The CDR3 spells CAIRPQTSGVTNTGELFF. CDR3 bases: TGTGCCATCAGGCCCCAGACTAGCGGGGTAACGAACACCGGGGAGCTGTTTTTT.

The chain joins TRBV5-1 to TRBJ2-5; TRBD2 aligns across 7 bases. After removal of 6 bases from V and 11 bases from J, the junction contained 13 bases not matched to a gene. The CDR3 runs 13 residues. Germline CDR1 and CDR2: SGHRS and YFSETQ. The CDR3 loop reads CASTRGRGEIQYF. CDR3 in DNA: TGCGCCAGCACGCGGGGGAGAGGAGAGATACAGTACTTC.

V usage is TRBV23-1 and J usage is TRBJ2-3; 10 bases are a match to TRBD2. TRBV23-1 is designated an ORF whose function remains uncertain. V trimming: 0 bases; J trimming: 6 bases; junction bases outside the gene matches: 6. This CDR3 spans 16 amino acids. CDR3 nucleotide sequence: TGCGCCAGCAGTCAATCGAGGCTAGCGGGAGTGGATACGCAGTATTTT. It encodes CASSQSRLAGVDTQYF.

This clonotype was picked up many times. V gene TRBV27 combines with J gene TRBJ2-7; TRBD1 matches at 10 bases. After removal of 6 bases from V and 3 bases from J, the junction contained 2 bases not matched to a gene. Germline lookup yields CDR1 MNHEY and CDR2 SMNVEV (reference sequence). The CDR3 is 13 residues long. The CDR3: CASSRTGGYEQYV. The CDR3 DNA is TGTGCCAGCAGCCGGACAGGGGGCTACGAGCAGTACGTC.

This clonotype occurred many times. This sequence joins TRBV5-5 and TRBJ2-1; D may be TRBD1 (6 bases). Trimming left V 4 bases short and J 4 bases short, with 12 bases between. This CDR3 has 14 amino acids. Germline V gene data show CDR1 as SGHKS and CDR2 as YYEKEE (reference sequence). The CDR3 is CASSTHTGYNEQFF. The CDR3 DNA follows: TGTGCCAGCAGCACCCATACAGGGTACAATGAGCAGTTCTTC.

The chain links TRBV18 to TRBJ2-5, with TRBD1 identical over 8 bases. CDR1 and CDR2 from the germline V gene are KGHSH and LQKENI. The V gene end was trimmed by 3 bases and the J gene end by 3 bases; junction bases not matched to a gene: 9. The CDR3 length is 16 residues. CDR3 region: CASSPSARTGKETQYF. In nucleotides, the CDR3 is TGTGCCAGCTCACCCTCGGCGAGGACAGGGAAAGAGACCCAGTACTTC.

This chain joins TRBV20-1 and TRBJ2-1, with 7 bases aligning to TRBD1. Germline CDR1 DFQATT, CDR2 SNEGSKA (reference sequence). Trimming took 6 bases from V and 0 from J; bases not matched to a gene: 5. This CDR3 spans 14 amino acids. The DNA of the CDR3 is TGCAGTGCAAAACAGGGGAGCTCCTACAATGAGCAGTTCTTC. It is translated as CSAKQGSSYNEQFF.

The V and J genes are TRBV20-1 and TRBJ1-4; D may be TRBD1 (5 bases). The CDR3 is 13 residues long. Germline CDR1 and CDR2: DFQATT and SNEGSKA (reference sequence). Trimming cost V 5 bases and J 7 bases, with 14 bases left between them. CDR3 sequence: CSARGEGGEKLFF. CDR3 in DNA: TGCAGTGCTCGGGGCGAGGGAGGTGAAAAACTGTTTTTT.

The chain is built from TRBV7-9 and TRBJ2-1; D gene uncertain. CDR3 size: 11 residues. V lost 6 bases and J 9 bases, leaving 9 bases between the germline ends. Germline assignment: CDR1 SEHNR and CDR2 FQNEAQ (reference sequence). CDR3 in amino acids: CASRRVGEQFF. In DNA form, the CDR3 reads TGTGCCAGCAGGAGAGTAGGTGAGCAGTTCTTC.

Only a few counts were recorded for this clonotype. The J gene is TRBJ2-5, the V gene TRBV20-1; 13 positions agree with TRBD2. J was trimmed by 5 bases and V by 6 bases; bases with no gene match: 9. The CDR3 sequence is 15 residues long. Germline CDR1 is DFQATT and CDR2 is SNEGSKA (reference sequence). The CDR3 DNA follows: TGCAGTGCGACGACTAGCGGGGGGTTTAAGGAGACCCAGTACTTC. This encodes CSATTSGGFKETQYF.

This clonotype appeared many times. The genes are TRBV6-1 and TRBJ1-2; D is unresolved. This CDR3 comprises 14 residues. Germline lookup yields CDR1 MNHNS and CDR2 SASEGT. V lost 3 bases to trimming and J lost 1 base, with 9 bases between them. The CDR3 loop reads CASSETQSNYGYTF. CDR3 nucleotide sequence: TGTGCCAGCAGTGAGACCCAGAGTAACTATGGCTACACCTTC.

The table lists this clonotype with a few counts. CDR3 sequence (DNA): TGCAGTCACCCCGAATGGGGGAAGGGGAATACGCAGTATTTT. It translates to CSHPEWGKGNTQYF. This rearrangement joins TRBV20-1 to TRBJ2-3; the D call may be TRBD1 or TRBD2 (5 bases each). Germline V lookup: CDR1 DFQATT, CDR2 SNEGSKA (reference sequence). The V and J ends lost 8 bases and 7 bases respectively, with 22 bases between them. CDR3 length equals 14 residues.

This clonotype was seen a handful of times. The chain's CDR3 is CASSQVASGGAGETQYF. The CDR3 nucleotides read TGTGCCAGCAGCCAAGTCGCTAGCGGGGGGGCCGGAGAGACCCAGTACTTC. V usage is TRBV3-1 and J usage is TRBJ2-5, with 12 bases lining up with TRBD2. The germline V gene has CDR1 LGHDT and CDR2 YNNKEL (reference sequence). After removal of 1 base from V and 4 bases from J, the junction contained 7 bases not matched to a gene. The CDR3 loop spans 17 amino acids.

Only a few counts were recorded for this clonotype. The chain is built from TRBV7-2 and TRBJ2-7; the D is unclear. The CDR3 has 14 residues. Germline loops: CDR1 SGHTA, CDR2 FQGNSA. V was cut by 1 base and J by 1 base, with 8 bases left in between. The CDR3 region has the DNA TGTGCCAGCAGCTTAGATGCAGTGTCCTACGAGCAGTACTTC. Its translation is CASSLDAVSYEQYF.

The chain couples TRBV2 to TRBJ2-3, with TRBD2 matching 14 bases. The germline V gene has CDR1 SNHLY and CDR2 FYNNEI. After removal of 6 bases from V and 5 bases from J, the junction contained 7 bases not matched to a gene. The CDR3 runs to 16 residues. Here the CDR3 reads CASRQTSGGAGDTQYF. In DNA, the CDR3 is TGTGCCAGCAGGCAGACTAGCGGGGGGGCCGGAGATACGCAGTATTTT.

This clonotype appeared many times. This chain connects TRBV12-3 or TRBV12-4 to TRBJ1-1, with 11 bases matching TRBD1. V was pared by 6 bases and J by 7 bases, with 10 bases of the junction left unmatched. This CDR3 region has 15 residues. In DNA, the CDR3 is TGTGCCAGCAGAAGGACAGGGGGCGCGGAGAGTGAAGCTTTCTTT. This translates into CASRRTGGAESEAFF.

This clonotype was recorded many times. This chain uses TRBV28 with TRBJ1-6; TRBD1 matches at 8 bases. Germline lookup yields CDR1 MDHEN and CDR2 SYDVKM. V trimming: 7 bases; J trimming: 7 bases; junction bases outside the gene matches: 6. The CDR3 extends over 14 amino acids. The DNA for the CDR3 is TGTGCCAGCAAACCGGGACAGGACAATTCACCCCTCCACTTT. Translation gives CASKPGQDNSPLHF.

This clonotype appeared many times. V is TRBV29-1 and J is TRBJ2-3, with 7 bases lining up with TRBD2. This CDR3 comprises 11 residues. Germline CDR1 is SQVTM and CDR2 is ANQGSEA. The V gene end was trimmed by 4 bases and the J gene end by 6 bases; junction bases not matched to a gene: 1. The DNA of the CDR3 is TGCAGCGTTGCCGGGAGGGATACGCAGTATTTT. This gives the protein CSVAGRDTQYF.

The V call is TRBV28, the J call TRBJ1-5, with 9 nucleotides matching TRBD1. Germline values: CDR1 MDHEN, CDR2 SYDVKM. V lost 4 bases, J lost 3 bases, and 7 bases stayed unmatched. This CDR3 region has 16 residues. The CDR3 DNA reads TGTGCCAGCAGTTCACCGGGACAGGGTGACAATCAGCCCCAGCATTTT. Protein sequence: CASSSPGQGDNQPQHF. The full variable domain, in which reference TRBV28 and TRBJ1-5 provide the parts outside the CDR3, is DVKVTQSSRYLVKRTGEKVFLECVQDMDHENMFWYRQDPGLGLRLIYFSYDVKMKEKGDIPEGYSVSREKKERFSLILESASTNQTSMYLCASSSPGQGDNQPQHFGDGTRLSIL.

The V gene is TRBV20-1, the J gene TRBJ1-1; D possibly corresponds to TRBD1 (6 bases). Per the germline V gene, CDR1 is DFQATT and CDR2 is SNEGSKA (reference sequence). There are 13 residues in the CDR3. The V and J ends lost 0 bases and 4 bases respectively, with 9 bases between them. This chain's CDR3 is CSARDQGLTEAFF. In DNA, the CDR3 is TGCAGTGCTAGAGATCAGGGGCTCACTGAAGCTTTCTTT.

This chain connects TRBV7-6 to TRBJ2-1, with TRBD1 matching 10 bases. The germline V gene has CDR1 SGHVS and CDR2 FNYEAQ. This CDR3 is built from 19 residues. With V trimmed by 5 bases and J by 4 bases, 17 bases remained unmatched. As DNA, the CDR3 is TGTGCCAGCAGCCTGAGGGGGAGAACGGGACAGGGGACTTACAATGAGCAGTTCTTC. Its translation is CASSLRGRTGQGTYNEQFF.

This clonotype has at least ten counts. V is TRBV7-6 and J is TRBJ2-1; 7 bases are shared with TRBD1. Germline V gene lookup returns CDR1 SGHVS and CDR2 FNYEAQ. V trimming: 4 bases; J trimming: 4 bases; junction bases outside the gene matches: 10. CDR3 length equals 16 residues. CDR3: CASSSTTGAAYNEQFF. In DNA, the CDR3 is TGTGCCAGCAGCTCTACCACAGGGGCCGCATACAATGAGCAGTTCTTC.

To note about this clonotype: A junction boundary mismatches the germline segment, possibly from a read error. The chain carries TRBV12-3 or TRBV12-4 and TRBJ2-3, with 11 bases that match TRBD2. This CDR3 is built from 15 residues. In DNA form, the CDR3 reads TGTGCCAGCAGTCCCCTAGCGGGGGGCACAAATACGCAGTATTTT. This encodes CASSPLAGGTNTQYF.

In this sample, this clonotype turned up many times. The chain recombines TRBV10-3 with TRBJ2-1, with TRBD2 identical over 9 bases. The CDR3 consists of 15 residues. Germline trimming cut 3 bases from V and 5 bases from J; bases unmatched to any gene: 5. In germline, CDR1 is ENHRY, CDR2 SYGVKD. In DNA, the CDR3 is TGTGCCATCAGTGAAAGGACTAGCGTAGACAATGAGCAGTTCTTC. Its translation: CAISERTSVDNEQFF.

This clonotype was counted between two and nine times. The rearrangement uses TRBV2 and TRBJ1-6, with TRBD1 identical over 8 bases. Germline CDR1 and CDR2: SNHLY and FYNNEI. The V gene end was trimmed by 6 bases and the J gene end by 10 bases; junction bases not matched to a gene: 11. The CDR3 runs 15 residues. CDR3 amino acids: CASRPPRAGGSPLHF. CDR3 sequence (DNA): TGTGCCAGCAGACCTCCCCGGGCAGGGGGCTCACCCCTCCACTTT.